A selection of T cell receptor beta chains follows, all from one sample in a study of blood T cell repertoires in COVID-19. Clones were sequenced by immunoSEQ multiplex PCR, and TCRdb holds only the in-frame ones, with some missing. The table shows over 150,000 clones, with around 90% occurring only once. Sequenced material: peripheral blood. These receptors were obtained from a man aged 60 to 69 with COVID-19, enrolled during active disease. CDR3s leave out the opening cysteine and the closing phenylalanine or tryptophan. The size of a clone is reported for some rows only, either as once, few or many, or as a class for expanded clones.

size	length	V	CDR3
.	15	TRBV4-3	ASSHPGGAFSYNEQF
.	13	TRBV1	TSSHSLGGGTEAF
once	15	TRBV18	ASSPRTGVITNYGYT
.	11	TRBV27	ASSSQANSPLH
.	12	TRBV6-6	ASSYGTRNYGYT
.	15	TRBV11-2	ASTLTRDRGRTGELF
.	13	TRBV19	ASRAGTVSNQPQH
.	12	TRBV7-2	ASRRTSGGNEQF
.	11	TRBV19	ASSSWQGYEQY
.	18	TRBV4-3	ASSREPPLTGGPDTGELF
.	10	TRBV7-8	ASSPWSQQAF
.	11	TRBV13	ASSSRQGYEQY
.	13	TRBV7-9	ASSLRGTGDEKLF
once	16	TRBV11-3	ASSLSSSRPSVAYEQY